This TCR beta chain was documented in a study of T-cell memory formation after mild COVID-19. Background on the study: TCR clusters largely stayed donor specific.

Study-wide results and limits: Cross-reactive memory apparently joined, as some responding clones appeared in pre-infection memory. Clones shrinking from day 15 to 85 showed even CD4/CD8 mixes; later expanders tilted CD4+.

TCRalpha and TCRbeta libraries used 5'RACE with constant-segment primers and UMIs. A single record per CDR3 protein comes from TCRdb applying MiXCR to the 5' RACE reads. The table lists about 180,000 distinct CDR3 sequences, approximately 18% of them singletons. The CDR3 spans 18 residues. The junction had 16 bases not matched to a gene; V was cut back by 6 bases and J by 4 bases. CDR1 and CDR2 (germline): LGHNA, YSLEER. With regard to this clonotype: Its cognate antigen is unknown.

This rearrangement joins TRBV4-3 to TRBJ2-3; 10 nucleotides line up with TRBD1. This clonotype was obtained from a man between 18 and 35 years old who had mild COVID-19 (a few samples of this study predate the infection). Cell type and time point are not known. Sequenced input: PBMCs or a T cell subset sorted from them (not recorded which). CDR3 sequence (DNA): TGCGCCAGCAGACTTACTTCCGGGACAGGGGTTTATGCAGATACGCAGTATTTT. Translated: CASRLTSGTGVYADTQYF.